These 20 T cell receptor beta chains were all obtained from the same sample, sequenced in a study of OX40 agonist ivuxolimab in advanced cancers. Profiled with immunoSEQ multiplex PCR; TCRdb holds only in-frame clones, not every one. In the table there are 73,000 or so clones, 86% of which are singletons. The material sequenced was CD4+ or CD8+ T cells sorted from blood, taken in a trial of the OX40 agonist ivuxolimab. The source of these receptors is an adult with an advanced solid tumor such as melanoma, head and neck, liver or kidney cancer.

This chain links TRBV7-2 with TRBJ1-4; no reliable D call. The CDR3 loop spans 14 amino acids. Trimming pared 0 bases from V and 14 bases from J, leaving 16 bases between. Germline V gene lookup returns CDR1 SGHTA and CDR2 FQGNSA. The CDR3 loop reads CASSLARTSFRLFF. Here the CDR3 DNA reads TGTGCCAGCAGCTTAGCCCGGACTAGTTTTAGGCTGTTTTTT.

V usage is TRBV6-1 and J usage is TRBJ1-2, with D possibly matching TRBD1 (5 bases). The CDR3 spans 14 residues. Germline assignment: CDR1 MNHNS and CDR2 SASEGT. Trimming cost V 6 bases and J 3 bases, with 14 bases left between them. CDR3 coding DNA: TGTGCCAGCAGCGAGGGGTGGGGGGACTATGGCTACACCTTC. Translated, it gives CASSEGWGDYGYTF.

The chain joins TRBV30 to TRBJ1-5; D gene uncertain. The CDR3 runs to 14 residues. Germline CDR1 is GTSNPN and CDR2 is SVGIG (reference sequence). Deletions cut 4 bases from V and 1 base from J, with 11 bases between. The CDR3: CAWNAGGSNQPQHF. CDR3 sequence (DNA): TGTGCCTGGAACGCTGGAGGGAGCAATCAGCCCCAGCATTTT. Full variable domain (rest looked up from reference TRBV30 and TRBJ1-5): SQTIHQWPATLVQPVGSPLSLECTVEGTSNPNLYWYRQAAGRGLQLLFYSVGIGQISSEVPQNLSASRPQDRQFILSSKKLLLSDSGFYLCAWNAGGSNQPQHFGDGTRLSIL.

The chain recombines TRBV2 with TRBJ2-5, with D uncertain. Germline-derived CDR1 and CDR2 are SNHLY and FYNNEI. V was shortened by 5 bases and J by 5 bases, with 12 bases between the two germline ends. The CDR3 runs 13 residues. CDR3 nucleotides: TGTGCCAGCAGTAGAGACCTCACCGAGACCCAGTACTTC. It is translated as CASSRDLTETQYF.

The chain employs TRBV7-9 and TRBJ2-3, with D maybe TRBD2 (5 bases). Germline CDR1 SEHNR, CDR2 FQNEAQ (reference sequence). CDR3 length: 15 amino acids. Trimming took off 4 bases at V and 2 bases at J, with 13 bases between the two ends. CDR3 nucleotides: TGTGCCAGCAGCTCTCGGGAAGCAACCACAGATACGCAGTATTTT. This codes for CASSSREATTDTQYF.

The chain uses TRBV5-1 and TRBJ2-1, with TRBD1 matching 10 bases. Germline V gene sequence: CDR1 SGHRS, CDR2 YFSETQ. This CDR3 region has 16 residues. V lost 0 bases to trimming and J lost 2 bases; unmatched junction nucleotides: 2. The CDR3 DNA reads TGCGCCAGCAGCTTGGATGGACAGGGGGCCTACAATGAGCAGTTCTTC. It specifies CASSLDGQGAYNEQFF.

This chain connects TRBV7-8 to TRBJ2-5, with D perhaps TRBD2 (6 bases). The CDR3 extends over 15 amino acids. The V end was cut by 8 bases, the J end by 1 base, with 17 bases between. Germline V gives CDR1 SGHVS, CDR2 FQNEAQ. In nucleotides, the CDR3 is TGTGCCAGCCGCCCGCCGGGGGTACCCCAAGAGACCCAGTACTTC. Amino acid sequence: CASRPPGVPQETQYF. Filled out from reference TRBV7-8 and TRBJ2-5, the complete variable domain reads GAGVSQSPRYKVAKRGQDVALRCDPISGHVSLFWYQQALGQGPEFLTYFQNEAQLDKSGLPSDRFFAERPEGSVSTLKIQRTQQEDSAVYLCASRPPGVPQETQYFGPGTRLLVL.

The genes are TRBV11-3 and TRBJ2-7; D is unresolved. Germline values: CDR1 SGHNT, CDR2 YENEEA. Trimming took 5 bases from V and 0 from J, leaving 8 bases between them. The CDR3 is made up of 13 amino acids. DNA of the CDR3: TGTGCCAGCAGCCCCCGCGGCTCCTACGAGCAGTACTTC. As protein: CASSPRGSYEQYF.

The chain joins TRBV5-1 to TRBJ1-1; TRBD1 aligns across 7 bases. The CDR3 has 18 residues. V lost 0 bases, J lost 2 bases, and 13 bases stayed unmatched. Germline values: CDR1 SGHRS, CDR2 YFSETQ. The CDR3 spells CASSLVLQIDRVNTEAFF. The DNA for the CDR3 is TGCGCCAGCAGCTTGGTCCTTCAAATCGACAGGGTAAACACTGAAGCTTTCTTT.

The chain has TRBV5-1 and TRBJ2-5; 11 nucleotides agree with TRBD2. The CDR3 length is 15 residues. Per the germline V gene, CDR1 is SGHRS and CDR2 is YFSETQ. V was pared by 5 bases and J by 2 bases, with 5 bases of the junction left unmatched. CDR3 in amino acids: CASSRTSGPQETQYF. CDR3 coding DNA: TGCGCCAGCAGTCGGACTAGCGGGCCGCAAGAGACCCAGTACTTC.

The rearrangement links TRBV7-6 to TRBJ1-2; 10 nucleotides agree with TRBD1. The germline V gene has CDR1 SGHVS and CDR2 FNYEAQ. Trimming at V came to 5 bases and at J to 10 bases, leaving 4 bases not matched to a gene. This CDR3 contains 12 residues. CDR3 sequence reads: CASSQTGGDYTF. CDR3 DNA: TGTGCCAGCAGCCAGACAGGGGGCGACTACACCTTC.

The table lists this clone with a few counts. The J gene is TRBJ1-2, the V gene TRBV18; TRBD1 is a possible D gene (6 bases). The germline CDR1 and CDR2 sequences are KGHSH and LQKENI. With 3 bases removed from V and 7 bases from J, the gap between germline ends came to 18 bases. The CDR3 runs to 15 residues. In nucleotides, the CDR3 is TGTGCCAGCTCACCGAACCGGGACAACCCCAGTGGCTACACCTTC. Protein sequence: CASSPNRDNPSGYTF.

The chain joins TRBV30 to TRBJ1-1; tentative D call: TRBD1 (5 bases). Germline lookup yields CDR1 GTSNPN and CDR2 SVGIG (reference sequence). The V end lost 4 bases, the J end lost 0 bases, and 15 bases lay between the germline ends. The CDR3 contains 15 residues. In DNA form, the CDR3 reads TGTGCCTGGACCCCCCGGAGACAGCTGAACACTGAAGCTTTCTTT. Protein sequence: CAWTPRRQLNTEAFF.

CDR3 DNA sequence: TGTGCCAGCAGCTTAGACAGGGGTAGGGCTTTCTTT. This codes for CASSLDRGRAFF. V usage is TRBV7-9 and J usage is TRBJ1-1; TRBD1 matches 7 bases. Germline CDR1 reads SEHNR; CDR2 reads FQNEAQ (reference sequence). V lost 1 base and J lost 11; bases outside the gene matches: 4. CDR3 length: 12 amino acids.

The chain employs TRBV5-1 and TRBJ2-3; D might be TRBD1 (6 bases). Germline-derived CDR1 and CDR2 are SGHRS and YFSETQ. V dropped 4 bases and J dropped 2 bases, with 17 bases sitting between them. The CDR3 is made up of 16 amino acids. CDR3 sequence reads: CASSIGTRPDTDTQYF. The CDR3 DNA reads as TGCGCCAGCAGCATAGGGACACGGCCAGACACAGATACGCAGTATTTT.

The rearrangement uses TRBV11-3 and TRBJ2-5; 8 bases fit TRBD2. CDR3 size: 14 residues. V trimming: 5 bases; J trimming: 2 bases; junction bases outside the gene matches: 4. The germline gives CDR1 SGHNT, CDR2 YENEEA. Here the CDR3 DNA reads TGTGCCAGCAGCCGGGGGGGGTATCAAGAGACCCAGTACTTC. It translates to CASSRGGYQETQYF.

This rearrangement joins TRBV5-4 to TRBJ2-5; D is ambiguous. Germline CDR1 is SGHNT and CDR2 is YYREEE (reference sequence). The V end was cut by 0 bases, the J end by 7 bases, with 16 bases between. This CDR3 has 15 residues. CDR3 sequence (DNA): TGTGCCAGCAGCTTGGGGCAGGACGAGCTGGTGACCCAGTACTTC. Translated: CASSLGQDELVTQYF.

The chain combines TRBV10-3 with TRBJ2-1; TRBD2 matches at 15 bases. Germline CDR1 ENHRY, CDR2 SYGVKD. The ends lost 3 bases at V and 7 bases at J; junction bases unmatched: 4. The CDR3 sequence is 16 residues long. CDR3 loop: CAISDLGLAGGNEQFF. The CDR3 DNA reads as TGTGCCATCAGTGACCTAGGACTAGCGGGAGGGAATGAGCAGTTCTTC.

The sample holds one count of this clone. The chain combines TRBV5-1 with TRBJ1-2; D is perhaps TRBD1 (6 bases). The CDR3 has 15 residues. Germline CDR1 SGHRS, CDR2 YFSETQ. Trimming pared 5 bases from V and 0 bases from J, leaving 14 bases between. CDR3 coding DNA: TGCGCCAGCAGGGGGGCTGCTGGTTCTAACTATGGCTACACCTTC. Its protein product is CASRGAAGSNYGYTF. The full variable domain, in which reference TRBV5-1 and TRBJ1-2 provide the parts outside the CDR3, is KAGVTQTPRYLIKTRGQQVTLSCSPISGHRSVSWYQQTPGQGLQFLFEYFSETQRNKGNFPGRFSGRQFSNSRSEMNVSTLELGDSALYLCASRGAAGSNYGYTFGSGTRLTVV.

The CDR3 DNA sequence: TGTGCCAGTAGTATGACAGTCTATGGCTACACCTTC. Translating it yields CASSMTVYGYTF. The chain employs TRBV19 and TRBJ1-2, with TRBD1 as a possible D gene (5 bases). With 3 bases removed from V and 4 bases from J, the gap between germline ends came to 6 bases. The germline V gene encodes CDR1 LNHDA and CDR2 SQIVND (reference sequence). The CDR3 has 12 residues.